Included here is one TCR beta chain sequence, with context. The data were obtained in a study of shared clonotypes between healthy human individuals. V shed 0 bases and J shed 0 bases, with 11 bases lying between them. The CDR3 sequence is 16 residues long. CDR1 is SGHVS, CDR2 FNYEAQ, per germline. The test was conducted at deep level. TCRdb keeps only in-frame clones here, not all; method: immunoSEQ multiplex PCR. Of roughly 2.2 million clones in the sample, around 93% were seen once. The rearrangement uses TRBV7-6 and TRBJ2-5; no clear D. The receptor comes from a man aged 18 to 29 in good health. Some clones in this sample may be carry-over from other donors' samples. Specimen: naive CD4+ T cells from PBMCs. This sample's subset: CD45RA+ positively selected. CDR3 sequence (DNA): TGTGCCAGCAGCTTAGCCCGGTGGTCGTACCAAGAGACCCAGTACTTC. Translation gives CASSLARWSYQETQYF.